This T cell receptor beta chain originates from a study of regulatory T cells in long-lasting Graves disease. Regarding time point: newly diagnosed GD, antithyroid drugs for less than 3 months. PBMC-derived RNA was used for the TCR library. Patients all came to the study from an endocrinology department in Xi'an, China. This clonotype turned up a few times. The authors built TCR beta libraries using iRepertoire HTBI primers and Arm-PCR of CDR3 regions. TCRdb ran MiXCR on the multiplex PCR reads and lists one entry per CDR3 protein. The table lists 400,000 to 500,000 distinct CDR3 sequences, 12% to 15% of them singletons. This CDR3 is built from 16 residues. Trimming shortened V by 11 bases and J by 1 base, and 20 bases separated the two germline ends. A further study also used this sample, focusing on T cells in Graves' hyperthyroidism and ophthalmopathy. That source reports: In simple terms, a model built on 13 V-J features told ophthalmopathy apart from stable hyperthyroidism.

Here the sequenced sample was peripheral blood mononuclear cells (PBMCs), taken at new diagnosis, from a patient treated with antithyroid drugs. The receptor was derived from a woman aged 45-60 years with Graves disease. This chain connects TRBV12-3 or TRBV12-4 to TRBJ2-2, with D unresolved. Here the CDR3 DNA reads TGTGCCGGAAGCCGCGGCGCCTCGAAGAACACCGGGGAGCTGTTTTTT. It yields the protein CAGSRGASKNTGELFF.